The next 30 T cell receptor beta chains were all read from a single sample in a study of T cells after yellow fever vaccination. TCRdb passed the 5' RACE reads through MiXCR, listing each CDR3 protein once. The sample records roughly 120,000 distinct CDR3 sequences, around 6.7% being singletons. The material sequenced was CD4+ T cells sorted from PBMCs, taken about 49 days after the first yellow fever vaccination. The receptors here all came from a man younger than 35 who received the YFV17D yellow fever vaccine.

At least ten counts were recorded for this clonotype. The J gene is TRBJ2-5, the V gene TRBV4-1, with D unresolved. Trimming left V 4 bases short and J 2 bases short, with 11 bases between. The V gene's germline CDR1 is MGHRA and CDR2 YSYEKL. The CDR3 is 14 residues long. CDR3 in DNA: TGCGCCAGCAGCCGACAACTCCAGCAAGAGACCCAGTACTTC. This translates into CASSRQLQQETQYF.

Points on this clonotype: A much larger clone lies a single base off, so this may be a read error. V is TRBV6-5 and J is TRBJ2-7; 11 bases align to TRBD2. Germline V gene lookup returns CDR1 MNHEY and CDR2 SVGAGI. CDR3 length: 16 amino acids. For the CDR3, the DNA is TGTGCCAGCAGTTACCGTCTAGCGGGGGGCCCCTACGAGCTGTACTTC. Its protein is CASSYRLAGGPYELYF.

This clonotype was seen ten or more times. The V and J genes are TRBV27 and TRBJ2-7; D is possibly TRBD1 or TRBD2 (5 bases each). The germline V gene encodes CDR1 MNHEY and CDR2 SMNVEV (reference sequence). The CDR3 totals 12 residues. V shed 7 bases and J shed 5 bases, with 12 bases lying between them. The CDR3 sequence: CASNFGGNEQYV. The CDR3 region has the DNA TGTGCCAGCAATTTTGGGGGAAACGAGCAGTACGTC.

The gene calls are TRBV7-2 and TRBJ2-5, with 11 nucleotides matching TRBD1. The CDR3 sequence is 15 residues long. Germline V gene sequence: CDR1 SGHTA, CDR2 FQGNSA. With 4 bases clipped from V and 5 bases from J, the junction kept 6 bases outside the gene matches. The CDR3 region is CASSSRDRGTETQYF. DNA for the CDR3: TGTGCCAGCAGCTCACGGGACAGGGGGACGGAGACCCAGTACTTC.

This clonotype was counted at least ten times. CDR3: CTSSQDGRREKLFF. DNA for the CDR3: TGCACCAGCAGCCAAGATGGGCGGCGGGAAAAACTGTTTTTT. This chain links TRBV1 with TRBJ1-4; whether TRBD1, the table's D call, matches the DNA was not checked. TRBV1 is a pseudogene locus. This CDR3 contains 14 residues.

This clonotype has a count of ten or more. The chain joins TRBV29-1 to TRBJ2-7; 9 bases are a match to TRBD1. V trimming: 6 bases; J trimming: 0 bases; junction bases outside the gene matches: 0. The CDR3 has 12 residues. Germline lookup yields CDR1 SQVTM and CDR2 ANQGSEA. The CDR3 is CSVGQGSYEQYF. CDR3 bases: TGCAGCGTGGGACAGGGCTCCTACGAGCAGTACTTC.

In its sample, this clonotype was seen many times. V usage is TRBV7-2 and J usage is TRBJ1-6, with D possibly matching TRBD1 (5 bases). The V end lost 1 base, the J end lost 0 bases, and 10 bases lay between the germline ends. Germline V gene sequence: CDR1 SGHTA, CDR2 FQGNSA. This CDR3 has 17 amino acids. The CDR3 here is CASSLVGQTSYNSPLHF. The CDR3 DNA follows: TGTGCCAGCAGCTTAGTGGGGCAGACCTCCTATAATTCACCCCTCCACTTT.

About this clonotype: Given a much more abundant clone one base away, this may be a read error. The chain employs TRBV20-1 and TRBJ1-4; D remains unclear. Trimming removed 5 bases from V and 0 bases from J, with 10 bases in between. The CDR3 length is 14 residues. Germline lookup yields CDR1 DFQATT and CDR2 SNEGSKA (reference sequence). DNA of the CDR3: TGCAGTGCTGCTGACATAGCAACTAATGAAAAACTGTTTTTT. Protein sequence: CSAADIATNEKLFF.

This clonotype was picked up many times. V gene TRBV9 combines with J gene TRBJ1-3, with D possibly TRBD1 on 5 matching bases. Trimming shortened V by 4 bases and J by 6 bases, and 14 bases separated the two germline ends. The CDR3 contains 14 residues. Germline-derived CDR1 and CDR2 are SGDLS and YYNGEE. The CDR3 is CASSSMGTENTIYF. As DNA, the CDR3 is TGTGCCAGCAGCTCCATGGGGACCGAAAACACCATATATTTT.

This clonotype has at least ten counts. The gene calls are TRBV2 and TRBJ2-1; possible D gene TRBD1, 6 bases. The CDR3 covers 14 residues. V was pared by 4 bases and J by 1 base, with 8 bases between. Germline loops: CDR1 SNHLY, CDR2 FYNNEI. The CDR3 nucleotides read TGTGCCAGCAGTGTCAGGGGATCCTACAATGAGCAGTTCTTC. Translating it yields CASSVRGSYNEQFF.

The chain employs TRBV19 and TRBJ2-2, with TRBD1 matching over 10 bases. V trimming: 6 bases; J trimming: 7 bases; junction bases outside the gene matches: 5. CDR1 and CDR2 (germline): LNHDA, SQIVND (reference sequence). This CDR3 region has 14 residues. The CDR3 is CASRRQGAFGELFF. CDR3 DNA: TGTGCCAGTAGGCGACAGGGGGCGTTCGGGGAGCTGTTTTTT. Full variable domain (remainder filled in from reference TRBV19 and TRBJ2-2): DGGITQSPKYLFRKEGQNVTLSCEQNLNHDAMYWYRQDPGQGLRLIYYSQIVNDFQKGDIAEGYSVSREKKESFPLTVTSAQKNPTAFYLCASRRQGAFGELFFGEGSRLTVL.

The rearrangement joins TRBV18 to TRBJ2-7, with D uncertain. This CDR3 has 13 residues. Germline CDR1 reads KGHSH; CDR2 reads LQKENI. V was shortened by 4 bases and J by 6 bases, with 13 bases between the two germline ends. This chain's CDR3 is CASSRQGPVEQYV. The CDR3 nucleotides are TGTGCCAGCTCACGACAAGGGCCCGTCGAGCAGTACGTC.

This clonotype has at least ten counts. The chain carries TRBV5-1 and TRBJ2-1; D remains unclear. Germline values: CDR1 SGHRS, CDR2 YFSETQ. This CDR3 has 14 amino acids. The V and J ends lost 5 bases and 5 bases respectively, with 14 bases between them. The CDR3 protein is CASSRAAVDNEQFF. DNA of the CDR3: TGCGCCAGCAGTCGTGCCGCGGTGGACAATGAGCAGTTCTTC.

Ten or more counts support this clonotype. The genes are TRBV5-4 and TRBJ2-1; 9 nucleotides align to TRBD1. This CDR3 region has 16 residues. The V gene end was trimmed by 0 bases and the J gene end by 4 bases; junction bases not matched to a gene: 5. Germline V gene sequence: CDR1 SGHNT, CDR2 YYREEE (reference sequence). CDR3 sequence reads: CASSLATGGSYNEQFF. The CDR3 DNA reads as TGTGCCAGCAGCTTGGCGACAGGGGGGAGTTACAATGAGCAGTTCTTC.

This clonotype was detected many times. The rearrangement links TRBV5-1 to TRBJ2-1; D perhaps matches TRBD2 (6 bases). V lost 1 base to trimming and J lost 7 bases, with 15 bases between them. Per the germline V gene, CDR1 is SGHRS and CDR2 is YFSETQ. CDR3 length: 15 amino acids. In nucleotides, the CDR3 is TGCGCCAGCAGCTTGACAGTTCCCCGGGGGAATGAGCAGTTCTTC. Translated: CASSLTVPRGNEQFF.

This clonotype was observed many times. V gene TRBV5-1 combines with J gene TRBJ2-3; D tentatively reads TRBD1 or TRBD2 (5 bases each). The CDR3 contains 14 residues. Trimming pared 2 bases from V and 2 bases from J, leaving 9 bases between. The germline gives CDR1 SGHRS, CDR2 YFSETQ. The DNA for the CDR3 is TGCGCCAGCAGCTTAGGGACCCCCACAGATACGCAGTATTTT. Translation gives CASSLGTPTDTQYF. The full variable domain, with the rest looked up from reference TRBV5-1 and TRBJ2-3, is KAGVTQTPRYLIKTRGQQVTLSCSPISGHRSVSWYQQTPGQGLQFLFEYFSETQRNKGNFPGRFSGRQFSNSRSEMNVSTLELGDSALYLCASSLGTPTDTQYFGPGTRLTVL.

The chain carries TRBV27 and TRBJ2-5, with 7 bases that match TRBD2. Germline V gene sequence: CDR1 MNHEY, CDR2 SMNVEV (reference sequence). Trimming took 5 bases from V and 7 from J; bases not matched to a gene: 13. The CDR3 is made up of 15 amino acids. CDR3 nucleotides: TGTGCCAGCAGTCCGACGGGTCCATGGGAGGGGACCCAGTACTTC. Its protein is CASSPTGPWEGTQYF.

This clonotype was picked up many times. The chain uses TRBV20-1 and TRBJ2-3, with 12 bases identical to TRBD2. V trimming: 0 bases; J trimming: 4 bases; junction bases outside the gene matches: 5. CDR1 DFQATT and CDR2 SNEGSKA come from the germline V gene (reference sequence). There are 16 residues in the CDR3. CDR3: CSARDRRLAGADTQYF. CDR3 DNA: TGCAGTGCTAGAGATCGGCGACTAGCGGGGGCAGATACGCAGTATTTT.

Here the CDR3 reads CSARHRQLPYEQYV. Here the CDR3 DNA reads TGCAGTGCTAGACATCGACAGCTACCCTACGAGCAGTACGTC. The chain combines TRBV20-1 with TRBJ2-7; possible D gene TRBD1, 5 bases. The V gene lost 2 bases and the J gene lost 2 bases, with 13 bases spanning the gap. CDR3 size: 14 residues. Germline loops: CDR1 DFQATT, CDR2 SNEGSKA (reference sequence).

This clonotype has ten or more counts. The rearrangement uses TRBV9 and TRBJ2-2, with D possibly being TRBD2 (7 bases). Trimming removed 5 bases at V and 0 bases at J, with 14 bases between. Germline-derived CDR1 and CDR2 are SGDLS and YYNGEE. This CDR3 is built from 16 residues. The CDR3 DNA is TGTGCCAGCAGGATGGGGGGGGCCCCGAACACCGGGGAGCTGTTTTTT. Translated: CASRMGGAPNTGELFF.

This clonotype was found many times. V gene TRBV5-1 combines with J gene TRBJ2-1; 12 nucleotides match TRBD2. The V gene's germline CDR1 is SGHRS and CDR2 YFSETQ. With 0 bases clipped from V and 5 bases from J, the junction kept 3 bases outside the gene matches. The CDR3 runs to 16 residues. CDR3 amino acids: CASSLVPSGGDNEQFF. CDR3 in DNA: TGCGCCAGCAGCTTGGTTCCTAGCGGGGGGGACAATGAGCAGTTCTTC.

This clonotype appeared a few times. The genes are TRBV9 and TRBJ1-6; possible D gene TRBD1, 5 bases. This CDR3 has 16 residues. The V and J ends lost 0 bases and 8 bases respectively, with 15 bases between them. CDR1 and CDR2 (germline): SGDLS, YYNGEE. The CDR3 nucleotides read TGTGCCAGCAGCGTAGCAGGGAACCTCGTATATTCACCCCTCCACTTT. Protein sequence: CASSVAGNLVYSPLHF. The full variable domain, in which reference TRBV9 and TRBJ1-6 provide the parts outside the CDR3, is DSGVTQTPKHLITATGQRVTLRCSPRSGDLSVYWYQQSLDQGLQFLIQYYNGEERAKGNILERFSAQQFPDLHSELNLSSLELGDSALYFCASSVAGNLVYSPLHFGNGTRLTVT.

This clonotype was found many times. The CDR3 loop is CSATLFGGAGDTQYF. In DNA form, the CDR3 reads TGCAGTGCTACCCTTTTTGGGGGGGCCGGAGATACGCAGTATTTT. The V gene is TRBV20-1, the J gene TRBJ2-3; perhaps TRBD2 as D (7 bases). Germline-derived CDR1 and CDR2 are DFQATT and SNEGSKA (reference sequence). The CDR3 extends over 15 amino acids. The V end was cut by 4 bases, the J end by 5 bases, with 19 bases between.

This clonotype was detected ten times or more. The chain has TRBV7-8 and TRBJ2-5; 10 nucleotides agree with TRBD2. V lost 5 bases, J lost 4 bases, and 1 base stayed unmatched. The germline CDR1 and CDR2 sequences are SGHVS and FQNEAQ. The CDR3 covers 13 residues. This CDR3 is CASSASGGETQYF. The CDR3 region has the DNA TGTGCCAGCAGCGCTAGCGGGGGAGAGACCCAGTACTTC.

This clonotype was seen repeatedly, ten times or more. The rearrangement links TRBV10-3 to TRBJ2-7; 10 bases agree with TRBD2. V shed 8 bases, J shed 3 bases, and the junction held 4 bases outside the gene matches. Germline CDR1 ENHRY, CDR2 SYGVKD. This CDR3 has 13 amino acids. The CDR3 nucleotides read TGTGCCATCGGTAGCGGGGGGCGCTACGAGCAGTACGTC. Encoded protein: CAIGSGGRYEQYV.

This chain links TRBV29-1 with TRBJ1-5; D remains ambiguous. Between the trimmed V and J ends, which lost 6 bases and 1 base, there was a span of 16 bases. Germline assignment: CDR1 SQVTM and CDR2 ANQGSEA. This CDR3 has 15 residues. CDR3: CSVVTDGVSNQPQHF. The CDR3 bases are TGCAGCGTAGTGACCGATGGGGTGAGCAATCAGCCCCAGCATTTT.

This clonotype was recorded many times. The rearrangement uses TRBV7-2 and TRBJ2-1; D is possibly TRBD2 (6 bases). CDR1 and CDR2 (germline): SGHTA, FQGNSA. This CDR3 is built from 15 residues. The ends were cut back, 5 bases at V and 9 bases at J, with 20 bases in the middle. The CDR3 is CASSPSGQATGEQFF. The CDR3, as DNA: TGTGCCAGCAGCCCGAGCGGGCAGGCCACTGGTGAGCAGTTCTTC.

The gene calls are TRBV2 and TRBJ2-3, with TRBD2 identical over 14 bases. The CDR3 is 18 amino acids. V dropped 8 bases and J dropped 0; count of bases not matched to a gene: 10. Germline CDR1 reads SNHLY; CDR2 reads FYNNEI. CDR3 DNA: TGTGCCAGCTGTTTAGGACTAGCGGGGGGACTCAGCACAGATACGCAGTATTTT. Protein product: CASCLGLAGGLSTDTQYF.

This clonotype has ten or more counts. This chain joins TRBV6-1 and TRBJ1-1, with unresolved D. Germline CDR1 MNHNS, CDR2 SASEGT. The CDR3 totals 14 residues. V lost 6 bases to trimming and J lost 0 bases, with 11 bases between them. The CDR3 here is CASRSQLLNTEAFF. The CDR3 region has the DNA TGTGCCAGCAGATCACAGCTACTGAACACTGAAGCTTTCTTT.

The rearrangement joins TRBV11-2 to TRBJ2-4; possibly TRBD1 for D (6 bases). This CDR3 is built from 20 residues. V was trimmed by 1 base and J by 0 bases, leaving 22 bases between them. Germline CDR1 is SGHAT and CDR2 is FQNNGV. CDR3 amino acids: CASSLVVQGPSKLAKNIQYF. In DNA, the CDR3 is TGTGCCAGCAGCTTAGTGGTGCAGGGGCCCTCGAAACTAGCCAAAAACATTCAGTACTTC.